Listed here are 12 T cell receptor beta chains from one sample, sequenced in a study of tumor-infiltrating lymphocytes in localized non-small cell lung cancer (dated by TCRdb to about 2021). Library preparation employed the immunoSEQ multiplex PCR assay. TCRdb carries this immuneACCESS record with in-frame sequences only. Its versions omit some clonotypes, under half of them owing to an unresolved V gene in the studies checked, with the rest unexplained. The sample has roughly 12,000 clones on record, 65% to 85% of them singletons. Of the sample, approximately 8.1% is held by the ten largest clones. The sequencing sample was made of lung tumor tissue. The source is a human donor with non-small cell lung cancer.

The chain recombines TRBV6-5 with TRBJ2-7; D may be TRBD2 (6 bases). Trimming cost V 0 bases and J 6 bases, with 15 bases left between them. The CDR3 consists of 15 residues. Germline assignment: CDR1 MNHEY and CDR2 SVGAGI. CDR3 coding DNA: TGTGCCAGCAGTTACTCGGGGGGAGGTAGGACCGAGCAGTACTTC. It is translated as CASSYSGGGRTEQYF.

This chain connects TRBV5-4 to TRBJ2-5, with 12 positions matching TRBD2. J was trimmed by 13 bases and V by 4 bases; bases with no gene match: 11. The CDR3 has 14 residues. Per the germline V gene, CDR1 is SGHNT and CDR2 is YYREEE (reference sequence). The CDR3 DNA reads TGTGCCAGCAGCCCGGTGGGGGCTAGCGGGGGGGTGTACTTC. This translates into CASSPVGASGGVYF.

The chain has TRBV6-1 and TRBJ1-1, with a possible D match to TRBD1 (5 bases). Between the trimmed V and J ends, which lost 2 bases and 5 bases, there was a span of 12 bases. Germline assignment: CDR1 MNHNS and CDR2 SASEGT. The CDR3 contains 14 residues. CDR3 loop: CASSELPGITEAFF. The CDR3 DNA reads TGTGCCAGCAGTGAACTCCCAGGGATAACTGAAGCTTTCTTT.

V is TRBV10-3 and J is TRBJ2-2, with a possible D match to TRBD2 (6 bases). Germline assignment: CDR1 ENHRY and CDR2 SYGVKD. The V gene lost 6 bases and the J gene lost 4 bases, with 12 bases spanning the gap. This CDR3 is 14 amino acids long. The CDR3: CAIREEGSTGELFF. Written as DNA, the CDR3 is TGTGCCATCAGGGAGGAGGGGAGCACCGGGGAGCTGTTTTTT.

This chain uses TRBV28 with TRBJ2-1; 11 positions agree with TRBD2. The junction had 4 bases not matched to a gene; V was cut back by 2 bases and J by 4 bases. The CDR3 totals 16 residues. Per germline, CDR1 MDHEN and CDR2 SYDVKM. CDR3 in amino acids: CASSLGGLAAYNEQFF. For the CDR3, the DNA is TGTGCCAGCAGTTTAGGGGGACTAGCGGCGTACAATGAGCAGTTCTTC.

The V call is TRBV27, the J call TRBJ1-4; 9 positions match TRBD1. CDR1 and CDR2 (germline): MNHEY, SMNVEV (reference sequence). The length of the CDR3 is 13 residues. V shed 6 bases and J 8 bases; nucleotides not matched to a gene: 4. CDR3 sequence reads: CASRDGQGEKLFF. The DNA of the CDR3 is TGTGCCAGCAGGGATGGACAGGGGGAAAAACTGTTTTTT.

V and J are TRBV27 and TRBJ1-2, with 11 bases lining up with TRBD1. Germline CDR1 is MNHEY and CDR2 is SMNVEV (reference sequence). V shed 4 bases, J shed 8 bases, and the junction held 9 bases outside the gene matches. This CDR3 region has 15 residues. The CDR3: CASSSPGQGVQGYTF. The CDR3 DNA is TGTGCCAGCAGTTCTCCGGGACAGGGGGTACAAGGCTACACCTTC.

CDR3 in DNA: TGCGCCAGCAGCTTGGGTGCTAAACACAATGAGCAGTTCTTC. Translating gives CASSLGAKHNEQFF. The chain has TRBV5-1 and TRBJ2-1; D not resolved. Trimming took off 0 bases at V and 5 bases at J, with 9 bases between the two ends. Germline values: CDR1 SGHRS, CDR2 YFSETQ. This CDR3 spans 14 amino acids.

The rearrangement links TRBV7-9 to TRBJ2-3; 8 bases are a match to TRBD2. This CDR3 is built from 15 residues. CDR1 and CDR2 from the germline V gene are SEHNR and FQNEAQ (reference sequence). The trim removed 5 bases at V and 2 bases at J, leaving 6 bases unmatched. The CDR3 sequence is CASSLIAGTTDTQYF. CDR3 DNA sequence: TGTGCCAGCAGCCTGATAGCGGGAACCACAGATACGCAGTATTTT.

This chain links TRBV4-1 with TRBJ2-5; D is ambiguous. The CDR3 runs 13 residues. From germline, CDR1 is MGHRA and CDR2 YSYEKL. Trimming removed 0 bases at V and 5 bases at J, with 7 bases between. CDR3 sequence (DNA): TGCGCCAGCAGCCAAGATAATTGGGAGACCCAGTACTTC. It yields the protein CASSQDNWETQYF.

The chain employs TRBV19 and TRBJ2-1; a weak D match, TRBD2 (5 bases). CDR3 length equals 15 residues. Trimming left V 5 bases short and J 0 bases short, with 11 bases between. Germline-derived CDR1 and CDR2 are LNHDA and SQIVND (reference sequence). For the CDR3, the DNA is TGTGCCAGTAGTTCGGAGGCTAGCTCCTACAATGAGCAGTTCTTC. This sequence encodes CASSSEASSYNEQFF.

This clone was counted a few times. J is TRBJ1-2 and V is TRBV10-1, with D perhaps matching TRBD1 (6 bases). Germline V gene data show CDR1 as WNHNN and CDR2 as SYGVQD (reference sequence). The V and J ends lost 7 bases and 0 bases respectively, with 12 bases between them. The CDR3 is 14 residues long. The CDR3 coding sequence is TGCGCCAGCAATAGACAGGAGACTAACTATGGCTACACCTTC. It translates to CASNRQETNYGYTF.